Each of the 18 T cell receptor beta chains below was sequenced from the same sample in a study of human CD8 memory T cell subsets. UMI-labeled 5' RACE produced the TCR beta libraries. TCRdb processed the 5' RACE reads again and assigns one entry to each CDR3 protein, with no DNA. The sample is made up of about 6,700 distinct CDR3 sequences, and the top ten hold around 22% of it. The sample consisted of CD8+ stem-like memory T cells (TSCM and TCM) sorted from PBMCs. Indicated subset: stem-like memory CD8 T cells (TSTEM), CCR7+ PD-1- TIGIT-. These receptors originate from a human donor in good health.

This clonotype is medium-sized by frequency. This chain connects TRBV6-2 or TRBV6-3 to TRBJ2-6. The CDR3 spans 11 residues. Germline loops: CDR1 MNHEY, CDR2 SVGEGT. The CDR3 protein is CASSYTNVLTF.

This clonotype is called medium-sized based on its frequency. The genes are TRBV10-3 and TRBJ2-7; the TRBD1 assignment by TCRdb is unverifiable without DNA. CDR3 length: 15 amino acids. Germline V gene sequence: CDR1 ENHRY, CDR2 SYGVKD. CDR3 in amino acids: CAISESQEGDYEQYF.

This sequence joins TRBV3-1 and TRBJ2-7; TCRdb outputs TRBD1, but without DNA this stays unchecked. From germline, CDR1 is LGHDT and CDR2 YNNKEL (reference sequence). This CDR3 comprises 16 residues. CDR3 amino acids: CASSQDTYRESYEQYF.

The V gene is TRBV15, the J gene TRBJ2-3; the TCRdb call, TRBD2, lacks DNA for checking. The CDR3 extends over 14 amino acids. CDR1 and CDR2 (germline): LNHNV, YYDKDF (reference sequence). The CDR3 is CATSSQRGTDTQYF.

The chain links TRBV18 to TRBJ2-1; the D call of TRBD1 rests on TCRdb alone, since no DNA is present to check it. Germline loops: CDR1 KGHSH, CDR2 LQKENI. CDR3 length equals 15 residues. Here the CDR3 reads CASSPGPSSYNEQFF.

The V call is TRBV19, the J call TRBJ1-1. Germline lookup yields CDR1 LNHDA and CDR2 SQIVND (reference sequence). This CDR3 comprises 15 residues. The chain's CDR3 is CASSFIGTANTEAFF.

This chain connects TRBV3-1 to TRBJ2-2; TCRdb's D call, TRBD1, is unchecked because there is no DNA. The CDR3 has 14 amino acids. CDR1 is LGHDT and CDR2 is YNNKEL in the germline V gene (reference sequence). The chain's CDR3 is CASSDRGVTGELFF.

The CDR3 region is CSATPSSTSGNTIYF. The chain is built from TRBV20-1 and TRBJ1-3; the D call of TRBD1 rests on TCRdb alone, since no DNA is present to check it. This CDR3 region has 15 residues. Germline CDR1 and CDR2: DFQATT and SNEGSKA (reference sequence).

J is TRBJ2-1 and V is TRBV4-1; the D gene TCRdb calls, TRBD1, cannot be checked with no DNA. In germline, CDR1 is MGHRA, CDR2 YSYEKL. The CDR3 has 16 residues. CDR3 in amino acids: CASSPLGQANYNEQFF.

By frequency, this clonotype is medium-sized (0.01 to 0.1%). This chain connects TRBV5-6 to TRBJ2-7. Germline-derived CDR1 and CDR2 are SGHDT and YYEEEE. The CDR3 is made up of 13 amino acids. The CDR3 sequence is CASSPGVSLEQYF.

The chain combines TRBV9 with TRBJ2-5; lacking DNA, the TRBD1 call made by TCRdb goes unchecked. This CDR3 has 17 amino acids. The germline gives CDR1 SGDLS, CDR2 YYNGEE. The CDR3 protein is CASSVLASDRGGETQYF.

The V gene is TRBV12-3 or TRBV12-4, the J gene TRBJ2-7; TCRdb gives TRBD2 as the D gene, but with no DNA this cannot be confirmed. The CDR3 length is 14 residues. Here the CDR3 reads CASTMGGLYDEQYF.

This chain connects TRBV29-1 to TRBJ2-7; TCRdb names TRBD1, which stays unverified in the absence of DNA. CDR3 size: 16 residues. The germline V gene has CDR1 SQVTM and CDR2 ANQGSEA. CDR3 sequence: CSVEEQTGGFAYEQYF.

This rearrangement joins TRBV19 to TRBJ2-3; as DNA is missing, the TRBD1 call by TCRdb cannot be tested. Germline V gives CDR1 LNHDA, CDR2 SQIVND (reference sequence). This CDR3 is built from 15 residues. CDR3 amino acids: CASSFDRASTDTQYF. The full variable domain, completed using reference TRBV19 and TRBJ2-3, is DGGITQSPKYLFRKEGQNVTLSCEQNLNHDAMYWYRQDPGQGLRLIYYSQIVNDFQKGDIAEGYSVSREKKESFPLTVTSAQKNPTAFYLCASSFDRASTDTQYFGPGTRLTVL.

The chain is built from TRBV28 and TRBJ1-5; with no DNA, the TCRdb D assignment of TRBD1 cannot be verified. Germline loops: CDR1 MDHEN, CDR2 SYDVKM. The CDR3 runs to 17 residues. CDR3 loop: CASRLPQDRHSNQPQHF.

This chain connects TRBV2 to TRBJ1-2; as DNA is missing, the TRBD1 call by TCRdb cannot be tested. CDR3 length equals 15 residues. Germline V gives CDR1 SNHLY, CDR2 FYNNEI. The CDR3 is CASSTILGQEHGYTF.

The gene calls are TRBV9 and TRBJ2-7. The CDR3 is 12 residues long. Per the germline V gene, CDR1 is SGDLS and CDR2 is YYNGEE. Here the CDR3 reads CASSGNGYEQYF.

The chain's CDR3 is CASRGTGSLTDTQYF. The chain couples TRBV12-3 or TRBV12-4 to TRBJ2-3; the TCRdb D gene call, TRBD1, has no DNA to confirm it. This CDR3 has 15 residues.